Listed here are 13 T cell receptor beta chains from one sample, sequenced in a study of cytomegalovirus exposure and HLA in healthy donors. 13 Jbeta primers and 60 Vbeta primers were used for the PCR. The method was immunoSEQ multiplex PCR; TCRdb's version includes in-frame clones alone and lacks a portion of them. The profile shows about 170,000 clones, approximately 82% of them singletons. The material sequenced was PBMCs. These receptors all come from a male donor in good health and CMV-seronegative.

J is TRBJ1-1 and V is TRBV5-6; no definite D call. The CDR3 is 14 residues long. Germline assignment: CDR1 SGHDT and CDR2 YYEEEE. V was clipped by 3 bases and J by 1 base, with 10 bases between them. DNA for the CDR3: TGTGCCAGCAGCTCGGAGGCAAGGAACACTGAAGCTTTCTTT. Translation: CASSSEARNTEAFF.

The genes are TRBV5-1 and TRBJ2-1; 8 bases map to TRBD2. J lost 2 bases, V lost 4 bases, and 5 bases had no gene match. Germline V gives CDR1 SGHRS, CDR2 YFSETQ. The CDR3 totals 15 residues. As DNA, the CDR3 is TGCGCCAGCAGCCCCACTAGCGGACCCTACAATGAGCAGTTCTTC. Amino acids: CASSPTSGPYNEQFF.

The chain uses TRBV29-1 and TRBJ1-5; D may be TRBD1 (5 bases). The V end was cut by 4 bases, the J end by 0 bases, with 7 bases between. This CDR3 has 13 residues. In germline, CDR1 is SQVTM, CDR2 ANQGSEA. The CDR3 protein is CSVVDSSNQPQHF. Written as DNA, the CDR3 is TGCAGCGTTGTCGACAGTAGCAATCAGCCCCAGCATTTT.

V gene TRBV4-3 combines with J gene TRBJ1-2; no reliable D call. Trimming cost V 1 base and J 0 bases, with 9 bases left between them. The CDR3 is made up of 15 amino acids. CDR1 is LGHNA and CDR2 is YSLEER in the germline V gene. The CDR3 bases are TGCGCCAGCAGCCAAGGGGAGGGCCCTAACTATGGCTACACCTTC. Its protein is CASSQGEGPNYGYTF.

The V and J genes are TRBV12-5 and TRBJ2-3, with a possible D match to TRBD2 (6 bases). V was shortened by 6 bases and J by 0 bases, with 10 bases between the two germline ends. CDR1 is LGHNT, CDR2 FRNRAP, per germline. The CDR3 totals 14 residues. The CDR3 nucleotides read TGTGCTAGTGGCCCGGGGGTGAGCACAGATACGCAGTATTTT. This gives the protein CASGPGVSTDTQYF.

The CDR3 DNA reads as TGTGCCAGCAGCTTATCGGGGTCAGGGGGCTTGGGACCGAAAGCGGCTTTCTTT. As protein: CASSLSGSGGLGPKAAFF. This chain connects TRBV7-9 to TRBJ1-1, with TRBD1 identical over 8 bases. This CDR3 comprises 18 residues. Trimming at V came to 2 bases and at J to 11 bases, leaving 22 bases not matched to a gene. Germline V gene data show CDR1 as SEHNR and CDR2 as FQNEAQ (reference sequence).

The chain links TRBV27 to TRBJ2-5; 7 nucleotides line up with TRBD1. CDR1 is MNHEY and CDR2 is SMNVEV in the germline V gene (reference sequence). The CDR3 is made up of 14 amino acids. The junction had 6 bases not matched to a gene; V was cut back by 6 bases and J by 2 bases. The CDR3 region is CASSPPGQQETQYF. The CDR3 bases are TGTGCCAGCAGCCCACCGGGACAGCAAGAGACCCAGTACTTC.

The rearrangement links TRBV4-2 to TRBJ2-3; D call uncertain. V was clipped by 1 base and J by 10 bases, with 12 bases between them. The CDR3 contains 13 residues. From germline, CDR1 is LGHNA and CDR2 YNFKEQ. The CDR3 DNA reads TGTGCCAGCAGCCAAGTGGCCCCCGATTCGCAGTATTTT. It encodes CASSQVAPDSQYF.

This clone was seen only once. The rearrangement uses TRBV7-9 and TRBJ2-7; 8 nucleotides match TRBD1. V lost 5 bases and J lost 0; bases outside the gene matches: 12. Germline V gene sequence: CDR1 SEHNR, CDR2 FQNEAQ (reference sequence). This CDR3 has 17 amino acids. The chain's CDR3 is CASSPGQGPPFSYEQYF. The CDR3 DNA reads as TGTGCCAGCAGCCCAGGACAGGGTCCTCCCTTCTCCTACGAGCAGTACTTC.

This chain links TRBV7-9 with TRBJ1-3; D gene ambiguous. CDR1 is SEHNR and CDR2 is FQNEAQ in the germline V gene (reference sequence). CDR3 length: 14 residues. V lost 3 bases and J lost 0, with 6 bases in between. The CDR3 reads CASSLSSSGNTIYF. The DNA for the CDR3 is TGTGCCAGCAGCTTGTCCTCCTCTGGAAACACCATATATTTT.

The chain recombines TRBV6-1 with TRBJ2-2, with TRBD2 matching over 13 bases. The CDR3 is made up of 15 amino acids. The V gene's germline CDR1 is MNHNS and CDR2 SASEGT. V trimming: 9 bases; J trimming: 4 bases; junction bases outside the gene matches: 5. The CDR3 nucleotides are TGTGCCAGTACTAGCGGGGGGGTTGTCACCGGGGAGCTGTTTTTT. Translated: CASTSGGVVTGELFF.

The V gene is TRBV11-2, the J gene TRBJ1-5; no clear D gene. Germline V gene data show CDR1 as SGHAT and CDR2 as FQNNGV. V was cut by 2 bases and J by 0 bases, with 14 bases left in between. The CDR3 runs 17 residues. The CDR3 here is CASSLTPGGYSNQPQHF. The CDR3 DNA is TGTGCCAGCAGCTTAACCCCCGGCGGATATAGCAATCAGCCCCAGCATTTT.

This rearrangement joins TRBV7-8 to TRBJ1-2; D unclear. Germline V gene data show CDR1 as SGHVS and CDR2 as FQNEAQ. Between the trimmed V and J ends, which lost 0 bases and 4 bases, there was a span of 9 bases. This CDR3 contains 14 residues. The CDR3 here is CASSLAAAAYGYTF. DNA for the CDR3: TGTGCCAGCAGCTTAGCGGCAGCGGCCTATGGCTACACCTTC.